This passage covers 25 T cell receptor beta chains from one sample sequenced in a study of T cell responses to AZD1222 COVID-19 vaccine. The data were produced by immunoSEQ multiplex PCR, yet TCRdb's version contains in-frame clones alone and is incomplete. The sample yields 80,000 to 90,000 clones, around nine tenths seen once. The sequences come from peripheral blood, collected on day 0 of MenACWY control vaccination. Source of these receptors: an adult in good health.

Here the CDR3 DNA reads TGCGCCAGCAGCCCGACAGCGAACGGAAACACCATATATTTT. Its protein is CASSPTANGNTIYF. The chain uses TRBV5-1 and TRBJ1-3; D possibly corresponds to TRBD1 (5 bases). The CDR3 runs to 14 residues. In germline, CDR1 is SGHRS, CDR2 YFSETQ. Trimming shortened V by 4 bases and J by 4 bases, and 12 bases separated the two germline ends.

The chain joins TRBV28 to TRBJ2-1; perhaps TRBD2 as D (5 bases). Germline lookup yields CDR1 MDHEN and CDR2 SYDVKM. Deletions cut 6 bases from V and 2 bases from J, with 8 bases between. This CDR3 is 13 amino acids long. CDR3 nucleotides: TGTGCCAGCAGAACCGGGACCTACAATGAGCAGTTCTTC. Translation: CASRTGTYNEQFF.

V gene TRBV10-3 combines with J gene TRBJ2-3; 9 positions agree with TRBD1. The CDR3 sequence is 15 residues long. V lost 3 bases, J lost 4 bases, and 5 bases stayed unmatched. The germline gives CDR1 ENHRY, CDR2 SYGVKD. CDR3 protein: CAISDGQGISDTQYF. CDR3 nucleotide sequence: TGTGCCATCAGTGACGGACAGGGGATATCAGATACGCAGTATTTT.

The CDR3 loop reads CASSLPSGGTDTQYF. The CDR3 bases are TGCGCCAGCAGCTTGCCAAGCGGGGGCACAGATACGCAGTATTTT. The genes are TRBV5-1 and TRBJ2-3; 7 bases match TRBD2. The germline CDR1 and CDR2 sequences are SGHRS and YFSETQ. The CDR3 spans 15 residues. Trimming removed 1 base from V and 1 base from J; junction bases left unmatched: 3.

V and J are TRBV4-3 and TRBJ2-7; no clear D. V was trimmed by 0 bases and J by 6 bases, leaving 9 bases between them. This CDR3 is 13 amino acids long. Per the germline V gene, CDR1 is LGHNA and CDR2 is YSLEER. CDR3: CASSQEGFREQYF. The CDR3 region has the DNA TGCGCCAGCAGCCAAGAGGGGTTTCGCGAGCAGTACTTC.

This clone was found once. Written as DNA, the CDR3 is TGTGCCAGTACCGTTGGGACTAGCGGGAACTACAATGAGCAGTTCTTC. Its translation is CASTVGTSGNYNEQFF. The chain is built from TRBV19 and TRBJ2-1; 13 positions match TRBD2. Germline V CDR1 and CDR2: LNHDA, SQIVND (reference sequence). This CDR3 is 16 amino acids long. The V and J ends lost 7 bases and 3 bases, in that order; junction bases with no gene match: 6.

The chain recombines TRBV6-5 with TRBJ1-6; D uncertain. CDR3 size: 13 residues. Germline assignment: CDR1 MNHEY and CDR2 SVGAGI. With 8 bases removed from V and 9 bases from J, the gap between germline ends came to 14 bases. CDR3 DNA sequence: TGTGCCAGCGCTCGCGACTTGATTTCACCCCTCCACTTT. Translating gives CASARDLISPLHF.

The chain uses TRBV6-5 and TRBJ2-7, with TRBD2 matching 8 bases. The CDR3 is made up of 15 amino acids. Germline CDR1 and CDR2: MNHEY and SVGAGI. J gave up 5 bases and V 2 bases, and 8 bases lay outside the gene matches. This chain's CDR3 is CASSYGDSGNNEQYF. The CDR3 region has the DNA TGTGCCAGCAGTTACGGGGATAGCGGGAATAACGAGCAGTACTTC.

The CDR3 nucleotides are TGTGCCAGCAGCCCTCGAGGGGAAGAAGAGACCCAGTACTTC. Translated, it gives CASSPRGEEETQYF. The rearrangement uses TRBV7-9 and TRBJ2-5; possibly TRBD1 or TRBD2 for D (5 bases each). The CDR3 spans 14 residues. V dropped 5 bases and J dropped 3 bases, with 13 bases sitting between them. CDR1 and CDR2 (germline): SEHNR, FQNEAQ (reference sequence).

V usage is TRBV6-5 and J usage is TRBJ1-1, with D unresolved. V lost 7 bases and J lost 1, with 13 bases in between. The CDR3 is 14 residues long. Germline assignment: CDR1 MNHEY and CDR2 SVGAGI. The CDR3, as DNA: TGTGCCAGCACCTCTCCGGGAAGGAACACTGAAGCTTTCTTT. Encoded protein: CASTSPGRNTEAFF.

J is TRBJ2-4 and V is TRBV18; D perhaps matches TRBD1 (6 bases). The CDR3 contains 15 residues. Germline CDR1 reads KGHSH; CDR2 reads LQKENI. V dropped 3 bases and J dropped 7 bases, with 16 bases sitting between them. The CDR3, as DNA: TGTGCCAGCTCACCCCCGACACAGGGTACGAACATTCAGTACTTC. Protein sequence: CASSPPTQGTNIQYF.

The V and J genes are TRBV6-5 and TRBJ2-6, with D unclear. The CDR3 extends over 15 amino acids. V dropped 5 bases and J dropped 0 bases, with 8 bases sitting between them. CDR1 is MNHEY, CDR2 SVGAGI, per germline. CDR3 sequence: CASSPEDSGANVLTF. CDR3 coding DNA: TGTGCCAGCAGTCCCGAAGACTCTGGGGCCAACGTCCTGACTTTC.

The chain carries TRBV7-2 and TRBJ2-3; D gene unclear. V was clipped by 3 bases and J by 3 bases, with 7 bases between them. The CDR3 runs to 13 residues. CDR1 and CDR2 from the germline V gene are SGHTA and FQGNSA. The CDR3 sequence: CASSFGLTDTQYF. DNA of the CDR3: TGTGCCAGCAGCTTCGGCCTTACAGATACGCAGTATTTT.

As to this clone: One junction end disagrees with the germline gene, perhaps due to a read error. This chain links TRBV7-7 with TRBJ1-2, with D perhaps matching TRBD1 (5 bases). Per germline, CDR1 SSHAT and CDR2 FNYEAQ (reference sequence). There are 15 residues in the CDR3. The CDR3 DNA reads TGTGCTAGCAGCCCACTCGCGGGACTCAACTATGGCTACACCTTC. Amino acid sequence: CASSPLAGLNYGYTF.

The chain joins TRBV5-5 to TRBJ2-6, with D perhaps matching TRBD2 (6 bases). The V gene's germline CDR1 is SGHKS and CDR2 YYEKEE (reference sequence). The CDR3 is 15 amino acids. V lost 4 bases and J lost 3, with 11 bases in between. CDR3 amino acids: CASSPEGSGANVLTF. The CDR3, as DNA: TGTGCCAGCAGCCCGGAGGGCAGTGGGGCCAACGTCCTGACTTTC.

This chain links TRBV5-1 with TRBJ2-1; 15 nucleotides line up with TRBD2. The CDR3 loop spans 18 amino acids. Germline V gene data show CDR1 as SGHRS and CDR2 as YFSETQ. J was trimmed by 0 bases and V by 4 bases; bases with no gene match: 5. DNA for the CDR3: TGCGCCAGCAGCACGGGACTAGCGGGGGGCATCTCCTACAATGAGCAGTTCTTC. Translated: CASSTGLAGGISYNEQFF.

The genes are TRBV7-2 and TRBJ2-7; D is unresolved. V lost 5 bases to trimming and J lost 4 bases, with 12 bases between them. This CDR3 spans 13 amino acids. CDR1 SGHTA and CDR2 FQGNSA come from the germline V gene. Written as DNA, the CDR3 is TGTGCCAGCAGCCCGCGGCGTGGGTACGAGCAGTACTTC. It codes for CASSPRRGYEQYF.

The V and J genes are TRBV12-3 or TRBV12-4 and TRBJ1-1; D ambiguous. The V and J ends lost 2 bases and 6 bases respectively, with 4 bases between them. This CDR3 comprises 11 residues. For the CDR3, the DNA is TGTGCCAGCAGTTTAAAGTCTGAAGCTTTCTTT. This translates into CASSLKSEAFF.

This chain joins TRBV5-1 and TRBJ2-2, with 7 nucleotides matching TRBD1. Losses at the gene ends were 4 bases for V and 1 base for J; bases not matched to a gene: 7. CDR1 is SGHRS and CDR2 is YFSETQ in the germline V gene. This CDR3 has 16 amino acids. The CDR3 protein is CASSPTGTVNTGELFF. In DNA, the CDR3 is TGCGCCAGCAGCCCGACCGGGACAGTGAACACCGGGGAGCTGTTTTTT. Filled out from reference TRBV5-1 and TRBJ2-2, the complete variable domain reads KAGVTQTPRYLIKTRGQQVTLSCSPISGHRSVSWYQQTPGQGLQFLFEYFSETQRNKGNFPGRFSGRQFSNSRSEMNVSTLELGDSALYLCASSPTGTVNTGELFFGEGSRLTVL.

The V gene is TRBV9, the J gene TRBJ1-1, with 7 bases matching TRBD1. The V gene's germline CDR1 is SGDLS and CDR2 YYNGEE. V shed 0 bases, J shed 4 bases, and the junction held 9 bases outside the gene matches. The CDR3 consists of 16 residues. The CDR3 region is CASSVGAGGSGTEAFF. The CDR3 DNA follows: TGTGCCAGCAGCGTAGGTGCAGGGGGTTCCGGCACTGAAGCTTTCTTT.

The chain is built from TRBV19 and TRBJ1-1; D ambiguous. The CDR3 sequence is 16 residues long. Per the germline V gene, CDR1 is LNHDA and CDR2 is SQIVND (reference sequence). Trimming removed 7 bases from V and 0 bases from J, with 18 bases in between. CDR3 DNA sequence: TGTGCCAGTAAGCGGAGGGCATCACCCCTGAACACTGAAGCTTTCTTT. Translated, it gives CASKRRASPLNTEAFF. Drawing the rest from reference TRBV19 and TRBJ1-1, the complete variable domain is DGGITQSPKYLFRKEGQNVTLSCEQNLNHDAMYWYRQDPGQGLRLIYYSQIVNDFQKGDIAEGYSVSREKKESFPLTVTSAQKNPTAFYLCASKRRASPLNTEAFFGQGTRLTVV.

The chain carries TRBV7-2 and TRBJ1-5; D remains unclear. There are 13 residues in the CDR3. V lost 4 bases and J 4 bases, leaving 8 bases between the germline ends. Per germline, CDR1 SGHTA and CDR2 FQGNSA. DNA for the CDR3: TGTGCCAGCAGCTCCCAGGAAAATCAGCCCCAGCATTTT. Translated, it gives CASSSQENQPQHF. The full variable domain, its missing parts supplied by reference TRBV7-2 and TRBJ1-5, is GAGVSQSPSNKVTEKGKDVELRCDPISGHTALYWYRQSLGQGLEFLIYFQGNSAPDKSGLPSDRFSAERTGGSVSTLTIQRTQQEDSAVYLCASSSQENQPQHFGDGTRLSIL.

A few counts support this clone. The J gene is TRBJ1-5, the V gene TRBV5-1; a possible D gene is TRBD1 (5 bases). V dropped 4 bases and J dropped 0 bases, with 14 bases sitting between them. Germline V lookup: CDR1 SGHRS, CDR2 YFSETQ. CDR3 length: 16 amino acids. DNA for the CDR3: TGCGCCAGCAGCCCCGTCGGAGGGGATAGCAATCAGCCCCAGCATTTT. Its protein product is CASSPVGGDSNQPQHF.

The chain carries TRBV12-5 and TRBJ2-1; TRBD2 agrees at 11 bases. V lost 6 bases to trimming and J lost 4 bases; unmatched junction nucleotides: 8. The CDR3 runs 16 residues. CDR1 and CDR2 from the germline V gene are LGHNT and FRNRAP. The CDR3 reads CASGQTSGDLYNEQFF. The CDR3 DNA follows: TGTGCTAGTGGACAGACTAGCGGGGATTTATACAATGAGCAGTTCTTC.

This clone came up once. The CDR3 nucleotides read TGTGCCAGCAGCTCAGACAGGGTCGGCTACACCTTC. Protein: CASSSDRVGYTF. The chain combines TRBV11-2 with TRBJ1-2, with 7 bases aligning to TRBD1. This CDR3 is built from 12 residues. Germline loops: CDR1 SGHAT, CDR2 FQNNGV. The junction had 4 bases not matched to a gene; V was cut back by 4 bases and J by 8 bases.